This T cell receptor beta chain comes out of a study of molecular identifiers for immune sequencing clone quantification. Study findings and constraints: In CMV-specific effectors, clones above 20 copies held over 99% of molecules; naive, under 1%.

The germline V and J ends were trimmed by 6 bases and 3 bases, with 8 bases remaining between them. The CDR3 is made up of 12 amino acids. The germline gives CDR1 SGDLS, CDR2 YYNGEE. By share, this clonotype ranks as medium-sized. Its cognate antigen is unknown. Methods described previously, with TCR primers listed, were used for bulk TCR libraries. TCRdb reprocessed the PCR reads via MiXCR and lists one record per CDR3 protein. The sample has 9,500 to 15,000 distinct CDR3 sequences; approximately 20% are singletons. Naive CD8 T cells were sorted as CD8+CD4-CCR7+CD45RA+. V gene TRBV9 combines with J gene TRBJ2-3, with D hard to call. This clonotype was obtained from a human donor in good health. Some libraries in this study had Jurkat cell RNA spiked in. Sequences were obtained from naive CD8+ T cells from blood, with Jurkat cell RNA spiked in. The sample's subset: FACS-sorted CD8+CD4-CCR7+CD45RA+ naive T cells. The CDR3 protein is CASTPSTDTQYF. CDR3 in DNA: TGTGCCAGCACCCCATCTACAGATACGCAGTATTTT. Full variable domain (rest looked up from reference TRBV9 and TRBJ2-3): DSGVTQTPKHLITATGQRVTLRCSPRSGDLSVYWYQQSLDQGLQFLIQYYNGEERAKGNILERFSAQQFPDLHSELNLSSLELGDSALYFCASTPSTDTQYFGPGTRLTVL.